These 10 T cell receptor beta chains came from one sample sequenced in a study of cytomegalovirus exposure and HLA in healthy donors. Amplification used 60 Vbeta primers and 13 Jbeta primers. Sequencing was performed with immunoSEQ multiplex PCR; in TCRdb, only in-frame clones are kept and a portion is missing. This sample contains roughly 51,000 clones. Sequencing used PBMCs. These receptors were taken from a woman aged 35 to 49 in good health and CMV-seronegative.

This chain connects TRBV15 to TRBJ2-5, with 8 bases that match TRBD1. CDR1 is LNHNV and CDR2 is YYDKDF in the germline V gene (reference sequence). J gave up 4 bases and V 5 bases, and 6 bases lay outside the gene matches. This CDR3 contains 14 residues. CDR3 DNA sequence: TGTGCCACCAGCCAGTCGACAGGGGCAGAGACCCAGTACTTC. Translating it yields CATSQSTGAETQYF.

This rearrangement joins TRBV5-1 to TRBJ1-2; D is possibly TRBD1 (5 bases). CDR1 SGHRS and CDR2 YFSETQ come from the germline V gene. The CDR3 spans 17 residues. The V end lost 4 bases, the J end lost 4 bases, and 23 bases lay between the germline ends. The CDR3 nucleotides read TGCGCCAGCAGCCCCTCGATTGCACCGAGGGGAGGCTATGGCTACACCTTC. Protein: CASSPSIAPRGGYGYTF.

CDR3 region: CASSEGTGGVYGYTF. CDR3 DNA sequence: TGTGCCAGCAGTGAAGGCACAGGGGGCGTTTATGGCTACACCTTC. This chain links TRBV2 with TRBJ1-2, with 9 positions matching TRBD1. The CDR3 loop spans 15 amino acids. Per germline, CDR1 SNHLY and CDR2 FYNNEI. J was trimmed by 5 bases and V by 1 base; bases with no gene match: 5.

The chain uses TRBV30 and TRBJ1-5; D is undetermined. The V gene's germline CDR1 is GTSNPN and CDR2 SVGIG (reference sequence). With 1 base removed from V and 2 bases from J, the gap between germline ends came to 6 bases. CDR3 length: 13 residues. The DNA for the CDR3 is TGTGCCTGGAGTGCGTTCGGCAATCAGCCCCAGCATTTT. Residues: CAWSAFGNQPQHF.

J is TRBJ2-3 and V is TRBV6-1; perhaps TRBD2 as D (7 bases). Germline V CDR1 and CDR2: MNHNS, SASEGT. The V end lost 6 bases, the J end lost 2 bases, and 12 bases lay between the germline ends. This CDR3 is 14 amino acids long. CDR3 in DNA: TGTGCCAGCAGGAACGGGGGGCCCACAGATACGCAGTATTTT. Protein sequence: CASRNGGPTDTQYF.

The chain recombines TRBV5-1 with TRBJ2-3; possible D gene TRBD2, 5 bases. The CDR3 has 16 residues. Deletions cut 4 bases from V and 2 bases from J, with 17 bases between. In germline, CDR1 is SGHRS, CDR2 YFSETQ. The CDR3 DNA is TGCGCCAGCAGCCAACAGAGGGCGAGCGACACAGATACGCAGTATTTT. It specifies CASSQQRASDTDTQYF.

The chain is built from TRBV28 and TRBJ1-2, with 11 bases lining up with TRBD1. Germline V gene sequence: CDR1 MDHEN, CDR2 SYDVKM. The CDR3 has 15 amino acids. Germline trimming cut 6 bases from V and 13 bases from J; bases unmatched to any gene: 16. CDR3 in DNA: TGTGCCAGCAGCTCCCCCGGGACAGGGGGTTTACTGGCCACCTTC. It encodes CASSSPGTGGLLATF.

The chain links TRBV19 to TRBJ1-6; D remains ambiguous. Per the germline V gene, CDR1 is LNHDA and CDR2 is SQIVND (reference sequence). With 4 bases removed from V and 0 bases from J, the gap between germline ends came to 10 bases. CDR3 length: 16 residues. CDR3 sequence (DNA): TGTGCCAGTAGTAGGAGAATAAACTCCTATAATTCACCCCTCCACTTT. It is translated as CASSRRINSYNSPLHF.

This sequence joins TRBV4-1 and TRBJ2-1, with 11 bases lining up with TRBD2. The V gene's germline CDR1 is MGHRA and CDR2 YSYEKL. The CDR3 covers 17 residues. Trimming removed 1 base from V and 7 bases from J; junction bases left unmatched: 9. Here the CDR3 reads CASSQAGLAGGRNEQFF. In DNA form, the CDR3 reads TGCGCCAGCAGCCAAGCAGGTCTAGCGGGAGGTAGGAATGAGCAGTTCTTC.

This chain connects TRBV9 to TRBJ1-2; the D gene is possibly TRBD1 (6 bases). CDR1 SGDLS and CDR2 YYNGEE come from the germline V gene. Trimming stripped 7 bases from V and 4 bases from J, with 17 bases between. The CDR3 extends over 14 amino acids. The CDR3 sequence: CASAPNRGAYGYTF. CDR3 nucleotide sequence: TGTGCCAGCGCCCCAAACCGGGGGGCCTATGGCTACACCTTC.